This T cell receptor beta chain was profiled in a study of T cell responses to AZD1222 COVID-19 vaccine. Assay: immunoSEQ multiplex PCR; the TCRdb copy retains only in-frame clones and omits some. The repertoire holds some 100,000 clones, with 88% as singletons. Per germline, CDR1 MNHNS and CDR2 SASEGT. V was cut by 0 bases and J by 8 bases, with 16 bases left in between. This CDR3 is 15 amino acids long. The sample holds one count of this clone. The rearrangement uses TRBV6-1 and TRBJ1-1; D remains ambiguous. Source: peripheral blood, taken on day 0 of AZD1222 vaccination. The clonotype originates from an adult in good health. The CDR3 DNA sequence: TGTGCCAGCAGTGAAGCCCCCCTGAGTTCTGCCGAAGCTTTCTTT. Protein sequence: CASSEAPLSSAEAFF.